This TCR beta chain was identified during a study of Graves' ophthalmopathy and Graves' hyperthyroidism. Study conclusions and caveats: The majority of expanded thyroid clonotypes above 0.001 frequency also occurred in blood.

The PBMCs had their origin in 10 ml of fresh peripheral blood. This clonotype was seen a single time. Its antigen is still unknown. Losses at the gene ends were 5 bases for V and 5 bases for J; bases not matched to a gene: 17. The CDR3 spans 17 residues. Germline CDR1 SGHVT, CDR2 SQSDAQ. Transcripts of RNA were the source for amplifying TCR beta CDR3 regions. The first-round RT-PCR employed HTBI primers together with the Qiagen OneStep RT-PCR kit. A multiplex PCR was then performed as the second round. One entry per CDR3 protein, called by TCRdb with MiXCR from the multiplex PCR reads. This table holds some 250,000 distinct CDR3 sequences, 45% found once.

The sequenced sample was peripheral blood. The TCR was taken from an adult man with Graves' ophthalmopathy. The rearrangement links TRBV7-4 to TRBJ2-5; 7 nucleotides line up with TRBD2. This CDR3 reads CASSPSRLAGPRETQYF. As DNA, the CDR3 is TGTGCCAGCAGCCCCAGCAGACTAGCAGGGCCCCGGGAGACCCAGTACTTC.